The rows below give T cell receptor beta chains drawn from one sample of a study of early stage breast cancer tumors. Clones were sequenced by immunoSEQ multiplex PCR, and TCRdb holds only the in-frame ones, with some missing. Here the sample spans 9,300 or so clones, around 75% being singletons. The material sequenced was normal breast tissue next to the tumor. Every receptor here comes from a person between 55 and 69 years old with breast cancer. Both conserved end residues are trimmed from each CDR3. The order of the fields is J gene, V gene, CDR3 protein.

>TRBJ2-7|TRBV6-5
ASSYHRTYEQY
>TRBJ2-7|TRBV7-8
ASSLRTSGFYEQY
>TRBJ1-1|TRBV18
ASSPQTGNLNTEAF
>TRBJ2-5|TRBV5-4
ASRKGQQETQY
>TRBJ1-5|TRBV28
ASSLRQGIGQPQH
>TRBJ2-1|TRBV7-2
ASSLTSGKNNEQF
>TRBJ2-2|TRBV2
ASRQGGEAGELF
>TRBJ1-3|TRBV7-2
ASSAGGRPSSGNTIY
>TRBJ2-1|TRBV5-1
ASSSGGARRDNEQF
>TRBJ1-2|TRBV19
ASSIENRGGYT
>TRBJ1-4|TRBV13
ASSRKTAGGEKLF
>TRBJ1-2|TRBV4-2
ASSQGQNSDYGYT
>TRBJ1-2|TRBV9
ASSVDGQGVGGYT
>TRBJ2-1|TRBV4-3
ASSHGGLAGGLQF
>TRBJ2-3|TRBV5-1
ASSYGTGLADTQY
>TRBJ2-3|TRBV5-6
ASSRLAGEDTQY
>TRBJ1-1|TRBV29-1
SIGGNTEAF
>TRBJ1-4|TRBV19
ASSKGTVPTNEKLF
>TRBJ1-1|TRBV9
ASSVARGGPGNTEAF
>TRBJ1-1|TRBV7-9
ASSLVRGLNTEAF
>TRBJ2-5|TRBV7-2
ASRANGGRAYQETQY
>TRBJ1-1|TRBV11-2
ASSTRRATEAF
>TRBJ1-3|TRBV28
ASSPGQLGYTIY
>TRBJ2-1|TRBV6-4
ASSDTGSSYNEQF
>TRBJ2-7|TRBV5-4
ASSTFAGSYEQY
>TRBJ1-3|TRBV4-2
ASSQVDRISGNTIY
>TRBJ1-1|TRBV11-2
ASSKEGQIAF
>TRBJ2-1|TRBV5-1
ASSRGQSYNEQF
>TRBJ1-2|TRBV5-1
ASSQTGTGGGYGYT
>TRBJ2-2|TRBV7-6
ASSFWGTGQGITGELF
>TRBJ2-7|TRBV7-8
ASSSYRLSYEQY
>TRBJ2-5|TRBV11-3
ASSSYGLAGAQETQY
>TRBJ1-1|TRBV2
ASSEGQGGDEAF
>TRBJ1-1|TRBV23-1
ASLQGPGVAF
>TRBJ2-3|TRBV6-4
ASSEGTGGADTQY
>TRBJ2-5|TRBV29-1
SVDGTSGSPQETQY
>TRBJ1-2|TRBV27
ASSSRTVYGYT
>TRBJ1-2|TRBV6-5
ASSYQLQGGYGYT
>TRBJ2-2|TRBV5-1
ASSPGLAGATGELF
>TRBJ2-2|TRBV7-6
ASSQQPTARSTGELF
>TRBJ2-1|TRBV5-4
ASSPGGDRDNEQF
>TRBJ1-5|TRBV6-5
ASSASAGLNQPQH
>TRBJ1-1|TRBV6-1
ASSEGGNTEAF
>TRBJ2-3|TRBV30
AWSRTRSTDTQY
>TRBJ1-4|TRBV5-6
ASRSRDRFNEKLF
>TRBJ2-7|TRBV11-3
ASSFKAGPVTYEQY
>TRBJ2-5|TRBV19
ASSILRGETQY
>TRBJ1-2|TRBV2
ASTGVRGYT
>TRBJ2-7|TRBV5-1
ASTPGQGNEQY
>TRBJ2-1|TRBV7-2
ASSPTSGRLNEQF